The 16 T cell receptor beta chains in this list originate from one sample, sequenced in a study of PD-1 blockade in classical Hodgkin lymphoma. Data came from immunoSEQ multiplex PCR; TCRdb stores just in-frame clones and leaves some out. The table includes 45,000 to 55,000 clones, roughly 66% detected once. Every patient relapsed after autologous stem cell transplantation, and brentuximab vedotin exposure varied. The sample was peripheral blood mononuclear cells (PBMCs), taken before the second cycle of nivolumab. These receptor sequences come from a human donor with classical Hodgkin lymphoma.

The rearrangement links TRBV25-1 to TRBJ2-1, with D uncertain. Trimming took off 0 bases at V and 8 bases at J, with 2 bases between the two ends. This CDR3 is built from 11 residues. Germline V gene lookup returns CDR1 MGHDK and CDR2 SYGVNS. CDR3 amino acids: CASSEYYEQFF. Here the CDR3 DNA reads TGTGCCAGCAGTGAATATTATGAGCAGTTCTTC.

The V call is TRBV18, the J call TRBJ2-1, with D possibly being TRBD2 (6 bases). CDR3 size: 17 residues. V was pared by 8 bases and J by 9 bases, with 29 bases between. CDR1 and CDR2 from the germline V gene are KGHSH and LQKENI. The CDR3, as DNA: TGTGCCAGCCTCACCACCCCCAGCGGGTCAGGGTTCGGTGAGCAGTTCTTC. It encodes CASLTTPSGSGFGEQFF.

Points on this clone: Different DNA sequences within this sample yield the same CDR3. The chain combines TRBV18 with TRBJ1-4, with 8 bases lining up with TRBD1. Germline V CDR1 and CDR2: KGHSH, LQKENI. This CDR3 region has 14 residues. V shed 3 bases, J shed 8 bases, and the junction held 5 bases outside the gene matches. Written as DNA, the CDR3 is TGTGCCAGCTCACCGCAGGGGGCTGGGGAAAAACTGTTTTTT. Translating gives CASSPQGAGEKLFF.

This rearrangement joins TRBV7-9 to TRBJ1-1, with 7 nucleotides matching TRBD1. The junction had 7 bases not matched to a gene; V was cut back by 1 base and J by 5 bases. Per the germline V gene, CDR1 is SEHNR and CDR2 is FQNEAQ (reference sequence). This CDR3 has 15 amino acids. The CDR3 bases are TGTGCCAGCAGCTTAGTTCCGGGACAGTGGACTGAAGCTTTCTTT. It yields the protein CASSLVPGQWTEAFF.

The chain recombines TRBV28 with TRBJ2-6, with D perhaps given as TRBD1 or TRBD2 (5 bases each). The CDR3 loop spans 18 amino acids. Germline V gene data show CDR1 as MDHEN and CDR2 as SYDVKM. V lost 4 bases and J lost 0, with 16 bases in between. The DNA for the CDR3 is TGTGCCAGCAGTTCGTCGGGGCTGGGAATCTCTGGGGCCAACGTCCTGACTTTC. It yields the protein CASSSSGLGISGANVLTF.

The chain joins TRBV7-3 to TRBJ2-3, with 8 bases lining up with TRBD1. Looked up from germline, CDR1 is SGHTA and CDR2 is FQGTGA. The CDR3 consists of 15 residues. V shed 5 bases, J shed 3 bases, and the junction held 7 bases outside the gene matches. This CDR3 is CASSLTGAPTDTQYF. The CDR3 DNA sequence: TGTGCCAGCAGCCTGACAGGGGCCCCTACAGATACGCAGTATTTT.

This clone was seen a handful of times. The chain joins TRBV7-2 to TRBJ2-7; tentatively, D is TRBD1 (6 bases). CDR3 size: 10 residues. The V and J ends lost 8 bases and 7 bases respectively, with 9 bases between them. In germline, CDR1 is SGHTA, CDR2 FQGNSA. The CDR3 is CASGQREQYF. The CDR3 DNA follows: TGTGCCAGCGGACAGAGGGAGCAGTACTTC.

The sample holds one count of this clone. V usage is TRBV28 and J usage is TRBJ2-5, with 7 nucleotides matching TRBD1. Germline CDR1 is MDHEN and CDR2 is SYDVKM. The junction had 2 bases not matched to a gene; V was cut back by 6 bases and J by 4 bases. CDR3 length: 12 residues. This chain's CDR3 is CASRGGPETQYF. CDR3 bases: TGTGCCAGCAGAGGGGGCCCAGAGACCCAGTACTTC.

CDR3 DNA: TGTGCCAGCAGTTACGCTAGCGAGACCTACGAGCAGTACTTC. Protein sequence: CASSYASETYEQYF. The chain carries TRBV6-6 and TRBJ2-7; possibly TRBD2 for D (6 bases). There are 14 residues in the CDR3. V was pared by 2 bases and J by 2 bases, with 10 bases between. Germline V CDR1 and CDR2: MNHNY, SVGAGI (reference sequence).

This clone was seen only a few times. This chain links TRBV4-1 with TRBJ2-7, with 7 nucleotides matching TRBD2. The CDR3 extends over 13 amino acids. The germline gives CDR1 MGHRA, CDR2 YSYEKL. The ends lost 1 base at V and 7 bases at J; junction bases unmatched: 4. CDR3 sequence reads: CASSQVGGREQYF. The CDR3 DNA reads as TGCGCCAGCAGCCAAGTCGGGGGGAGGGAGCAGTACTTC.

This clone was found a few times. The rearrangement uses TRBV7-9 and TRBJ2-1, with D unclear. Trimming left V 11 bases short and J 9 bases short, with 23 bases between. Germline V gene lookup returns CDR1 SEHNR and CDR2 FQNEAQ (reference sequence). The CDR3 spans 14 residues. The CDR3 sequence: CAGKVSHASTEQFF. In DNA form, the CDR3 reads TGTGCCGGAAAGGTATCACATGCCTCAACTGAGCAGTTCTTC.

This clone was observed once. The V and J genes are TRBV7-9 and TRBJ2-2; D is undetermined. Trimming cost V 4 bases and J 6 bases, with 3 bases left between them. The CDR3 spans 11 residues. Germline V gene lookup returns CDR1 SEHNR and CDR2 FQNEAQ (reference sequence). This CDR3 reads CASSSPGELFF. Here the CDR3 DNA reads TGTGCCAGCAGCTCGCCCGGGGAGCTGTTTTTT.

The V and J genes are TRBV7-2 and TRBJ2-2; 8 bases line up with TRBD1. Trimming removed 5 bases from V and 8 bases from J; junction bases left unmatched: 13. This CDR3 region has 16 residues. Germline assignment: CDR1 SGHTA and CDR2 FQGNSA. CDR3 sequence: CASSKAGQGKSGELFF. Written as DNA, the CDR3 is TGTGCCAGCAGCAAAGCAGGACAGGGTAAATCAGGGGAGCTGTTTTTT.

In this sample, this clone turned up once. The CDR3 nucleotides are TGTGCCAGCAGCTTAGATGGACAGATTGGTGAAGCTTTCTTT. It encodes CASSLDGQIGEAFF. This chain links TRBV11-2 with TRBJ1-1, with a tentative D call TRBD1 (6 bases). This CDR3 comprises 14 residues. CDR1 SGHAT and CDR2 FQNNGV come from the germline V gene. Trimming removed 0 bases at V and 7 bases at J, with 12 bases between. The whole variable domain, remainder taken from reference TRBV11-2 and TRBJ1-1, is EAGVAQSPRYKIIEKRQSVAFWCNPISGHATLYWYQQILGQGPKLLIQFQNNGVVDDSQLPKDRFSAERLKGVDSTLKIQPAKLEDSAVYLCASSLDGQIGEAFFGQGTRLTVV.

The chain combines TRBV2 with TRBJ1-2, with D unclear. The CDR3 consists of 13 residues. Trimming removed 7 bases at V and 4 bases at J, with 13 bases between. Germline-derived CDR1 and CDR2 are SNHLY and FYNNEI. The DNA for the CDR3 is TGTGCCAGCAACTTCGGCGGCTCCTATGGCTACACCTTC. It yields the protein CASNFGGSYGYTF.

V gene TRBV7-9 combines with J gene TRBJ1-1; D is uncertain. CDR1 and CDR2 (germline): SEHNR, FQNEAQ (reference sequence). Trimming removed 3 bases at V and 0 bases at J, with 8 bases between. CDR3 length equals 14 residues. CDR3 in DNA: TGTGCCAGCAGCTTGGAAGGAATGAACACTGAAGCTTTCTTT. Protein sequence: CASSLEGMNTEAFF. The full variable domain, its missing parts supplied by reference TRBV7-9 and TRBJ1-1, is DTGVSQNPRHKITKRGQNVTFRCDPISEHNRLYWYRQTLGQGPEFLTYFQNEAQLEKSRLLSDRFSAERPKGSFSTLEIQRTEQGDSAMYLCASSLEGMNTEAFFGQGTRLTVV.